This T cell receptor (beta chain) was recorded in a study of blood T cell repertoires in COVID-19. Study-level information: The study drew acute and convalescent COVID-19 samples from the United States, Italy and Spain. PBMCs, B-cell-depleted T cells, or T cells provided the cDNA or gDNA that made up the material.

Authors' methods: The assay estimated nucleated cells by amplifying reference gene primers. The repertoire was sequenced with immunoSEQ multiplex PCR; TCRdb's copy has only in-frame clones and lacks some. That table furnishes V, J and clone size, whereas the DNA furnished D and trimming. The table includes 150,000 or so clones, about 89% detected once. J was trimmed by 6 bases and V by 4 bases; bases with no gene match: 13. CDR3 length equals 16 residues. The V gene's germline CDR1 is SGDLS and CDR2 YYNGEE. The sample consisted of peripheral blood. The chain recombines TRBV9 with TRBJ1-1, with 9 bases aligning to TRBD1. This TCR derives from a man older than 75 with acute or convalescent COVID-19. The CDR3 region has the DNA TGTGCCAGCAGCACCCACAGGGGGCAATCGCTCGCTGAAGCTTTCTTT. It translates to CASSTHRGQSLAEAFF.